This is a list of T cell receptor beta chains from one sample in a study of blood T cells in healthy people across ages. From the 5' RACE reads, TCRdb called clonotypes with MiXCR, one entry per CDR3 protein. The table includes about 1,500,000 distinct CDR3 sequences, about 40% detected once. Sequences were obtained from blood. Every receptor here comes from a woman aged 18 to 35 in good health. Each CDR3 is given with its conserved first and last residue. The order of the fields is V gene, J gene, clone size, D gene, CDR3 protein, CDR3 DNA. The D gene is left open where the match is weak. Not every row has a clone size; where given, it reads once, few, many or a size class.

V: TRBV2
J: TRBJ1-2
size: NA
D: NA
CDR3: CASSAGPANYGYTF
DNA: TGTGCCAGCAGTGCAGGACCCGCCAACTATGGCTACACCTTC

V: TRBV12-3/TRBV12-4
J: TRBJ2-1
size: NA
D: NA
CDR3: CASSLSQGKSGKNNEQFF
DNA: TGTGCCAGCAGTTTATCTCAGGGGAAGAGCGGGAAAAACAATGAGCAGTTCTTC

V: TRBV20-1
J: TRBJ2-1
size: NA
D: NA
CDR3: CSAPAVGIYNEQFF
DNA: TGCAGTGCCCCAGCGGTTGGGATCTACAATGAGCAGTTCTTC

V: TRBV4-1
J: TRBJ2-7
size: few
D: TRBD1
CDR3: CASSPPDRALREQYF
DNA: TGCGCCAGCAGCCCCCCGGACAGGGCACTACGCGAGCAGTACTTC

V: TRBV5-1
J: TRBJ2-7
size: NA
D: NA
CDR3: CASSPVNRYEQYF
DNA: TGCGCCAGCAGCCCCGTAAACAGGTACGAGCAGTACTTC

V: TRBV20-1
J: TRBJ2-1
size: NA
D: NA
CDR3: CSASPSARGEYNEQFF
DNA: TGCAGTGCTAGCCCCTCCGCCAGGGGGGAGTACAATGAGCAGTTCTTC

V: TRBV3-1
J: TRBJ2-7
size: few
D: NA
CDR3: CASSPRGGSTEQYF
DNA: TGTGCCAGCAGCCCCCGAGGTGGGTCGACCGAGCAGTACTTC

V: TRBV20-1
J: TRBJ2-7
size: NA
D: TRBD2
CDR3: CSASSGLAGVYEQYF
DNA: TGCAGTGCTAGTTCCGGACTAGCGGGAGTTTACGAGCAGTACTTC

V: TRBV6-1
J: TRBJ2-5
size: NA
D: NA
CDR3: CASSAAGPQYF
DNA: TGTGCCAGCAGTGCTGCGGGACCCCAGTACTTC

V: TRBV2
J: TRBJ1-5
size: once
D: NA
CDR3: CASSEARSNYQPQHF
DNA: TGTGCCAGCAGTGAAGCGAGGTCAAACTATCAGCCCCAGCATTTT

V: TRBV7-9
J: TRBJ2-1
size: NA
D: NA
CDR3: CASNREAYNEQFF
DNA: TGTGCCAGCAACAGGGAGGCCTACAATGAGCAGTTCTTC

V: TRBV10-3
J: TRBJ1-5
size: NA
D: NA
CDR3: CAISESMEDRQPQHF
DNA: TGTGCCATCAGTGAGTCCATGGAGGATCGACAGCCCCAGCATTTT

V: TRBV4-1
J: TRBJ1-5
size: NA
D: NA
CDR3: CASSQGRGRVQPQHF
DNA: TGCGCCAGCAGCCAAGGTCGGGGCCGGGTGCAGCCCCAGCATTTT

V: TRBV20-1
J: TRBJ2-1
size: NA
D: NA
CDR3: CSARLEGTDEQFF
DNA: TGCAGTGCTCGACTAGAAGGGACGGATGAGCAGTTCTTC

V: TRBV6-5
J: TRBJ2-7
size: NA
D: TRBD1
CDR3: CASSSGQGAIEQYF
DNA: TGTGCCAGCAGTTCCGGACAGGGGGCTATTGAGCAGTACTTC

V: TRBV5-6
J: TRBJ2-1
size: once
D: NA
CDR3: CASSLGPERPVLHEQFF
DNA: TGTGCCAGCAGTTTGGGTCCGGAGCGTCCAGTTCTCCATGAGCAGTTCTTC

V: TRBV20-1
J: TRBJ2-5
size: few
D: NA
CDR3: CSAWAGLETQYF
DNA: TGCAGTGCGTGGGCAGGGCTCGAGACCCAGTACTTC

V: TRBV5-5
J: TRBJ2-1
size: NA
D: NA
CDR3: CASSWGTHTADEQFF
DNA: TGTGCCAGCAGCTGGGGGACTCACACAGCAGATGAGCAGTTCTTC

V: TRBV6-2/TRBV6-3
J: TRBJ2-1
size: NA
D: TRBD2
CDR3: CASMGAGGYNEQFF
DNA: TGTGCCAGCATGGGGGCGGGGGGCTACAATGAGCAGTTCTTC

V: TRBV14
J: TRBJ1-4
size: NA
D: TRBD1
CDR3: CASSPLLDREREKLFF
DNA: TGTGCCAGCAGCCCCCTCTTGGACAGGGAACGAGAAAAACTGTTTTTT

V: TRBV10-3
J: TRBJ1-2
size: NA
D: NA
CDR3: CAISEGIRVYTF
DNA: TGTGCCATCAGTGAGGGCATCCGTGTCTACACCTTC

V: TRBV20-1
J: TRBJ2-7
size: NA
D: TRBD2
CDR3: CSARVGRAASYNEQYF
DNA: TGCAGTGCTAGAGTCGGGAGGGCCGCCTCGTACAATGAGCAGTACTTC

V: TRBV7-9
J: TRBJ2-7
size: NA
D: NA
CDR3: CASSKAPGHEGEQYF
DNA: TGTGCCAGCAGCAAAGCCCCGGGACATGAAGGCGAGCAGTACTTC

V: TRBV6-1
J: TRBJ1-6
size: NA
D: NA
CDR3: CASSNPESPLHF
DNA: TGTGCCAGCAGTAACCCCGAGTCACCCCTCCACTTT

V: TRBV12-3/TRBV12-4
J: TRBJ2-7
size: NA
D: TRBD2
CDR3: CVSSMTSSLDEQYF
DNA: TGTGTCAGCAGTATGACTAGCTCTCTGGACGAGCAGTACTTC

V: TRBV3-1
J: TRBJ2-1
size: few
D: NA
CDR3: CASSAGLGGSEQFF
DNA: TGTGCCAGCAGCGCCGGACTAGGGGGCAGTGAGCAGTTCTTC

V: TRBV12-3/TRBV12-4
J: TRBJ1-2
size: NA
D: NA
CDR3: CASSVRGSYGYTF
DNA: TGTGCCAGCAGTGTCAGGGGATCCTATGGCTACACCTTC

V: TRBV6-5
J: TRBJ2-7
size: few
D: NA
CDR3: CASSPTTSRSYEQYF
DNA: TGTGCCAGCAGTCCGACTACTTCGCGCTCCTACGAGCAGTACTTC

V: TRBV5-1
J: TRBJ2-1
size: NA
D: NA
CDR3: CASSTGRAAYNEQFF
DNA: TGCGCCAGCAGCACAGGACGAGCGGCTTACAATGAGCAGTTCTTC

V: TRBV20-1
J: TRBJ2-3
size: NA
D: TRBD2
CDR3: CSGKRGVTDTQYF
DNA: TGCAGTGGAAAGCGGGGGGTTACAGATACGCAGTATTTT

V: TRBV7-6
J: TRBJ1-5
size: few
D: NA
CDR3: CASSPRILEPQHF
DNA: TGTGCCAGCAGCCCCCGGATACTCGAACCCCAGCATTTT

V: TRBV7-8
J: TRBJ1-5
size: NA
D: TRBD1
CDR3: CASRPGTGSNQPQHF
DNA: TGTGCCAGCAGGCCCGGGACAGGGAGCAATCAGCCCCAGCATTTT

V: TRBV6-5
J: TRBJ2-6
size: NA
D: NA
CDR3: CASSYPDAGSGGANVLTF
DNA: TGTGCCAGCAGTTACCCCGATGCGGGTAGCGGTGGGGCCAACGTCCTGACTTTC

V: TRBV24-1
J: TRBJ2-5
size: NA
D: NA
CDR3: CATSDSTPQSYNEQYF
DNA: TGTGCCACCAGTGATTCTACTCCGCAGAGTTACAATGAGCAGTACTTC

V: TRBV6-1
J: TRBJ1-5
size: NA
D: NA
CDR3: CASSAGGDQPQHF
DNA: TGTGCCAGCAGTGCCGGGGGAGATCAGCCCCAGCATTTT

V: TRBV25-1
J: TRBJ2-7
size: NA
D: NA
CDR3: CASLMGGSYEQYF
DNA: TGTGCCAGCCTCATGGGCGGCTCCTACGAGCAGTACTTC

V: TRBV6-5
J: TRBJ1-1
size: NA
D: NA
CDR3: CASSSQLVGRGYTEAFF
DNA: TGTGCCAGCAGTTCCCAACTCGTCGGCAGGGGATACACTGAAGCTTTCTTT

V: TRBV5-1
J: TRBJ2-1
size: NA
D: NA
CDR3: CASRVSGSNEQFF
DNA: TGCGCCAGCAGGGTTTCAGGGAGCAATGAGCAGTTCTTC

V: TRBV20-1
J: TRBJ1-5
size: few
D: NA
CDR3: CSARIVGGTGSGSSNQPQHF
DNA: TGCAGTGCTAGAATTGTGGGAGGTACAGGGTCTGGGAGTAGCAATCAGCCCCAGCATTTT

V: TRBV4-1
J: TRBJ2-7
size: NA
D: NA
CDR3: CASSQDPGGVYEQYF
DNA: TGCGCCAGCAGCCAAGATCCCGGCGGTGTCTACGAGCAGTACTTC